This T cell receptor (beta chain) originates from a study of blood T cell repertoires in COVID-19. The protocol was immunoSEQ multiplex PCR, while the TCRdb copy is restricted to in-frame clones and leaves out a portion. Found here are around 280,000 clones, about nine tenths of them singletons; the top ten hold roughly 2%. Deletions cut 3 bases from V and 4 bases from J, with 9 bases between. This CDR3 has 13 residues. The sequence derives from a woman between 50 and 59 years old who had recovered from COVID-19. The sample taken for sequencing was peripheral blood. This chain links TRBV12-3 or TRBV12-4 with TRBJ1-1; no clear D. CDR3 sequence reads: CASSFESSTEAFF. CDR3 DNA sequence: TGTGCCAGCAGTTTCGAGTCGAGCACTGAAGCTTTCTTT.